This T cell receptor beta chain was recorded in a study of Ad26.COV2.S vaccination and SARS-CoV-2 variants. Study-wide results and caveats: The TCR-based breadth and depth measures might underestimate overall T cell responses. People given the vaccine had a wider spike-specific TCR breadth than placebo recipients did.

Sequencing used immunoSEQ multiplex PCR; TCRdb keeps in-frame clones, though not all of them. The table lists about 350,000 clones, roughly 94% of them singletons. The germline gives CDR1 SNHLY, CDR2 FYNNEI. With 4 bases removed from V and 5 bases from J, the gap between germline ends came to 21 bases. The CDR3 is 16 amino acids. A remark on this clone: What it recognizes is unknown.

The TCR was taken from a human donor who had recovered from COVID-19. The J gene is TRBJ2-7, the V gene TRBV2; perhaps TRBD2 as D (5 bases). The material sequenced was peripheral blood, taken after recovery from COVID-19. CDR3 DNA sequence: TGTGCCAGCAGTGGTGAGGGCCCACTGACCTCGGACGAGCAGTACTTC. Translation gives CASSGEGPLTSDEQYF.